The 16 T cell receptor beta chains in this list originate from one sample, sequenced in a study of CD8+CD57+ T cells in acquired aplastic anemia. The TCR beta profiling, which covered VDJ combination and CDR3 sequence, was carried out using genomic DNA as the template. TCRdb re-analysed the reads in MiXCR, keeping a single row per CDR3 protein. Of 100,000 to 130,000 distinct CDR3 sequences in the sample, 51% were seen once. The sample comprised sorted CD4+, CD8+, or CD8+CD57+ T cells (not recorded which) from PBMCs. These receptors originate from a human donor in good health, serving as a control.

The rearrangement uses TRBV7-2 and TRBJ1-1; a possible D gene is TRBD1 (5 bases). The CDR3 spans 19 residues. CDR1 is SGHTA, CDR2 FQGNSA, per germline. V was clipped by 2 bases and J by 0 bases, with 22 bases between them. CDR3 coding DNA: TGTGCCAGCAGCTTATCGGCGGCAGGGTTGGTGTACATGAACACTGAAGCTTTCTTT. This encodes CASSLSAAGLVYMNTEAFF.

The chain links TRBV10-3 to TRBJ1-6; 8 positions agree with TRBD1. V lost 8 bases and J lost 15; bases outside the gene matches: 18. This CDR3 region has 15 residues. Germline V gene sequence: CDR1 ENHRY, CDR2 SYGVKD. The CDR3 protein is CAIPSISPPGTGLHF. In DNA form, the CDR3 reads TGTGCCATCCCGTCTATTTCCCCACCCGGGACAGGCCTCCACTTT.

On this clonotype itself: With a much larger clone just one base away, this may be a read error. The CDR3 coding sequence is TGTGCCACCGCGACAGGGACGAACACTGAAGCTTTCTTT. Its translation: CATATGTNTEAFF. This chain links TRBV6-2 or TRBV6-3 with TRBJ1-1; 7 bases match TRBD1. Germline CDR1 reads MNHEY; CDR2 reads SVGEGT. Unmatched junction bases numbered 6, after V lost 10 bases and J lost 1 base. CDR3 length equals 13 residues.

The chain has TRBV20-1 and TRBJ1-2; 7 positions match TRBD1. CDR1 is DFQATT, CDR2 SNEGSKA, per germline (reference sequence). The CDR3 spans 14 residues. Unmatched junction bases numbered 10, after V lost 1 base and J lost 8 bases. The CDR3 DNA reads TGCAGTGCTAGAGCCTTGACAGGGCCCTGGGGCTACACCTTC. This codes for CSARALTGPWGYTF.

This clonotype has a handful of counts. The chain combines TRBV15 with TRBJ1-2; 9 bases match TRBD1. Unmatched junction bases numbered 12, after V lost 5 bases and J lost 8 bases. The CDR3 extends over 15 amino acids. CDR1 is LNHNV and CDR2 is YYDKDF in the germline V gene (reference sequence). CDR3 DNA: TGTGCCACCAGCCGAGGGGGGACAGGGCAGGGAGGCTACACCTTC. This encodes CATSRGGTGQGGYTF.

The gene calls are TRBV20-1 and TRBJ2-7, with 10 bases fitting TRBD2. Looked up from germline, CDR1 is DFQATT and CDR2 is SNEGSKA (reference sequence). Germline trimming cut 1 base from V and 5 bases from J; bases unmatched to any gene: 2. This CDR3 comprises 13 residues. The CDR3 region has the DNA TGCAGTGCTAGAGGGCTAGCGGGGGACGAGCAGTACTTC. This codes for CSARGLAGDEQYF.

This clonotype was counted many times. V and J are TRBV7-9 and TRBJ2-1; D is possibly TRBD2 (5 bases). The germline V gene has CDR1 SEHNR and CDR2 FQNEAQ (reference sequence). V lost 4 bases and J 3 bases, leaving 16 bases between the germline ends. This CDR3 contains 16 residues. In DNA, the CDR3 is TGTGCCAGCAGCTCCCCACCGGGGTTATTCTACAATGAGCAGTTCTTC. Its protein is CASSSPPGLFYNEQFF.

This clonotype occurred a few times. A read error is possible here, since a much larger clone lies one base away. The rearrangement joins TRBV5-1 to TRBJ2-3; 7 positions match TRBD2. Germline CDR1 is SGHRS and CDR2 is YFSETQ. The CDR3 runs 15 residues. CDR3 sequence reads: CASGLGSTSADTQYF. CDR3 in DNA: TGCGCCAGCGGCTTGGGAAGCACTAGCGCTGATACGCAGTATTTT.

This clonotype has more than one count but fewer than ten. Being one base from a much bigger clone, this may be a read error. This chain connects TRBV6-5 to TRBJ1-2; 7 bases are a match to TRBD1. The CDR3 is made up of 13 amino acids. V lost 1 base to trimming and J lost 7 bases; unmatched junction nucleotides: 3. Germline assignment: CDR1 MNHEY and CDR2 SVGAGI. CDR3 protein: CASSYFQGGGYTF. The DNA of the CDR3 is TGTGCCAGCAGTTACTTCCAGGGGGGTGGCTACACCTTC.

This clonotype was picked up a small number of times. The chain employs TRBV29-1 and TRBJ2-5; D uncertain. Trimming shortened V by 1 base and J by 1 base, and 10 bases separated the two germline ends. Germline-derived CDR1 and CDR2 are SQVTM and ANQGSEA. The CDR3 covers 14 residues. CDR3 in amino acids: CSVEGQRRQETQYF. CDR3 nucleotides: TGCAGCGTTGAAGGGCAGCGCCGCCAAGAGACCCAGTACTTC.

This clonotype was counted ten times or more. The chain combines TRBV9 with TRBJ2-1; no firm D call. The CDR3 runs to 12 residues. Trimming removed 2 bases at V and 4 bases at J, with 4 bases between. Germline V CDR1 and CDR2: SGDLS, YYNGEE. As DNA, the CDR3 is TGTGCCAGCAGCGTGCGTTACAATGAGCAGTTCTTC. It encodes CASSVRYNEQFF.

This chain connects TRBV5-1 to TRBJ2-3; TRBD2 is a possible D gene (5 bases). Trimming stripped 6 bases from V and 4 bases from J, with 6 bases between. Germline V gene lookup returns CDR1 SGHRS and CDR2 YFSETQ. There are 11 residues in the CDR3. CDR3 in amino acids: CASKEADTQYF. The CDR3 nucleotides are TGCGCCAGCAAGGAGGCAGATACGCAGTATTTT.

At least ten counts were recorded for this clonotype. A junction boundary mismatches the germline segment, possibly from a read error. The V gene is TRBV7-6, the J gene TRBJ2-4; 9 bases fit TRBD1. The CDR3 covers 14 residues. Germline V gives CDR1 SGHVS, CDR2 FNYEAQ. The CDR3 nucleotides are TGTGCCAGCAGCTTTTCTCCGGGACAGGGTTCCCTCAACTTC. Translated, it gives CASSFSPGQGSLNF.

V gene TRBV29-1 combines with J gene TRBJ2-7, with D perhaps TRBD1 or TRBD2 (5 bases each). The CDR3 runs to 11 residues. Trimming removed 6 bases from V and 5 bases from J, with 11 bases in between. Germline V gene sequence: CDR1 SQVTM, CDR2 ANQGSEA. This CDR3 is CSVGSGHEQYF. CDR3 nucleotide sequence: TGCAGCGTAGGATCGGGGCACGAGCAGTACTTC.

This clonotype has just one count. V and J are TRBV24-1 and TRBJ2-3; 7 positions match TRBD1. From germline, CDR1 is KGHDR and CDR2 SFDVKD. The junction had 18 bases not matched to a gene; V was cut back by 4 bases and J by 6 bases. The CDR3 covers 18 residues. In DNA, the CDR3 is TGTGCCACCAGTGACCCGACCTACGGTAAGGGGGCGTCGGATACGCAGTATTTT. Its protein is CATSDPTYGKGASDTQYF.

The sample holds many counts of this clonotype. The rearrangement uses TRBV20-1 and TRBJ1-2; TRBD1 matches 8 bases. Trimming removed 0 bases from V and 5 bases from J; junction bases left unmatched: 14. CDR1 is DFQATT, CDR2 SNEGSKA, per germline (reference sequence). The CDR3 spans 17 residues. The CDR3 is CSARDPVRGLLGYGYTF. The CDR3 bases are TGCAGTGCTAGAGATCCGGTCAGGGGGCTTTTAGGGTATGGCTACACCTTC.